Sequencing of this T cell receptor beta chain was carried out in a study of blood T cells in healthy people across ages. At least ten counts were recorded for this clonotype. A read error may account for a junction end that differs from germline. A J-beta primer mix and a sample-barcoded 5' primer were used in a second PCR of about 7 to 11 cycles. In TCRdb, the 5' RACE reads were re-called with MiXCR into one record per CDR3 protein. The profile shows about 1.4 million distinct CDR3 sequences, approximately 59% of them singletons. This CDR3 has 13 residues. CDR1 and CDR2 (germline): SGHRS, YFSETQ. Sequencing was done on a sample of blood. The V gene is TRBV5-1, the J gene TRBJ2-5; TRBD2 might be the D (6 bases). The TCR sequence derives from a man aged 18 to 30 in good health. The chain's CDR3 is CASSSGLKETQYF. CDR3 DNA: TGTGCCAGCAGCTCGGGACTGAAAGAGACCCAGTACTTC.